The rows below give T cell receptor beta chains drawn from one sample of a study of technical replicates of blood from a few donors. Sequencing used immunoSEQ multiplex PCR; TCRdb keeps in-frame clones, though not all of them. The sample includes about 83,000 clones, about 91% of them seen just once. Material for sequencing was T cells isolated from PBMCs. The source is a human donor in good health. CDR3s include the opening cysteine and the closing phenylalanine or tryptophan. A D gene is named only where the DNA matches it firmly. The size entry is marked missing in some rows and otherwise reads once, few, many or a size class.

j_call v_call clone_size cdr3_length d_call cdr3_aa cdr3_nt
TRBJ2-7 TRBV29-1 - 14 TRBD1 CSVENRDRGYEQYF TGCAGCGTTGAAAACCGGGACAGGGGATACGAGCAGTACTTC
TRBJ2-2 TRBV27 - 11 - CASGRGGELFF TGTGCCAGCGGACGGGGCGGGGAGCTGTTTTTT
TRBJ2-7 TRBV15 - 14 TRBD2 CATSRTSASYEQYF TGTGCCACCAGCAGGACTAGCGCCTCCTACGAGCAGTACTTC
TRBJ1-1 TRBV14 - 12 - CASRRGRTEAFF TGTGCCAGCAGGCGCGGTCGGACTGAAGCTTTCTTT
TRBJ2-5 TRBV5-1 - 15 TRBD2 CASSLTTSGEESQYF TGCGCCAGCAGCTTGACGACTAGCGGAGAAGAGAGCCAGTACTTC
TRBJ1-2 TRBV9 - 17 TRBD1 CASSVQGGTGPTYGYTF TGTGCCAGCAGCGTCCAGGGGGGGACAGGGCCTACCTATGGCTACACCTTC
TRBJ1-2 TRBV29-1 - 13 - CSVERQPSSGYTF TGCAGCGTTGAAAGGCAACCTAGCAGTGGCTACACCTTC
TRBJ1-1 TRBV5-1 - 12 - CASSVDNNEAFF TGCGCCAGCAGCGTAGACAACAATGAAGCTTTCTTT
TRBJ1-1 TRBV27 once 13 - CASSLNGNTEAFF TGTGCCAGCAGTTTAAACGGTAACACTGAAGCTTTCTTT
TRBJ2-7 TRBV7-2 once 15 TRBD1 CASSKWTGGDYEQYF TGTGCCAGCAGCAAGTGGACAGGGGGGGACTACGAGCAGTACTTC
TRBJ1-1 TRBV6-5 - 12 - CASRSTGAEAFF TGTGCCAGCAGATCGACAGGAGCCGAAGCTTTCTTT
TRBJ2-7 TRBV4-1 - 17 - CASSQSPAGGTFYEQYF TGCGCCAGCAGCCAATCACCCGCCGGCGGGACGTTCTACGAGCAGTACTTC
TRBJ2-7 TRBV21-1 - 15 - CASSNEGQGAYEQYF TGTGCCAGCAGCAATGAGGGACAGGGGGCCTACGAGCAGTACTTC
TRBJ2-5 TRBV9 - 16 TRBD2 CASSVSPSGRGETQYF TGTGCCAGCAGCGTTAGCCCTAGCGGGAGAGGCGAGACCCAGTACTTC
TRBJ2-5 TRBV11-2 - 13 - CASSLGRQETQYF TGTGCCAGCAGCTTGGGGCGGCAAGAGACCCAGTACTTC
TRBJ2-1 TRBV4-1 - 13 - CASSQREGDEQFF TGCGCCAGCAGCCAGAGGGAAGGCGATGAGCAGTTCTTC
TRBJ2-2 TRBV14 - 17 TRBD2 CASSQELAGISTGELFF TGTGCCAGCAGCCAAGAACTAGCGGGGATATCCACCGGGGAGCTGTTTTTT
TRBJ2-1 TRBV28 - 12 - CASSIDSLEQFF TGTGCCAGCAGCATAGACTCCCTTGAGCAGTTCTTC
TRBJ2-5 TRBV7-6 - 16 TRBD2 CASSVYGTSGQETQYF TGTGCCAGCTCCGTGTATGGGACTAGCGGGCAGGAGACCCAGTACTTC